This T cell receptor (beta chain) was recovered during a study of CD8 T cells in ankylosing spondylitis. The CDR3 covers 17 residues. V lost 0 bases, J lost 0 bases, and 12 bases lay in between. Germline loops: CDR1 SGDLS, CDR2 YYNGEE. Overall study results and limits: CD8+ by phenotype, disease-linked clones were relatively rare in peripheral blood.

This clonotype came up many times. Its specificity is not known. Via MiXCR, TCRdb re-called the 5' RACE reads, giving one row per CDR3 protein. The table shows about 42,000 distinct CDR3 sequences, with 3.5% to 4% occurring only once. The clonotype comes from a female donor with ankylosing spondylitis or in good health (not recorded which). The V call is TRBV9, the J call TRBJ2-2, with D perhaps matching TRBD2 (6 bases). Sequences were obtained from blood, either unsorted or a sorted T cell fraction (not recorded which). The CDR3 reads CASSVVAGGTNTGELFF. The CDR3 bases are TGTGCCAGCAGCGTAGTCGCGGGCGGGACGAACACCGGGGAGCTGTTTTTT.